This entry concerns a single T cell receptor (beta chain). The antigen remains unidentified. Clones were read by immunoSEQ multiplex PCR, and TCRdb kept only the in-frame ones, dropping some. The table shows 30,000 to 45,000 clones, with around 85% occurring only once. This CDR3 comprises 16 residues. V was pared by 3 bases and J by 3 bases, with 6 bases of the junction left unmatched. Germline V gene sequence: CDR1 MNHNS, CDR2 SASEGT. This specimen comes from a study of T cells in localized non-small cell lung cancer. Study-wide points: In uninvolved adjacent lung, T cell clonality reached its highest value, exceeding tumor. Tumor samples were not multi-region, leaving intratumor heterogeneity unexcluded. Paired adjacent lung recovered a median about 60 of the top 100 tumor clones.

The TCR comes from a woman aged 40 to 75 with stage I lung adenocarcinoma. The V gene is TRBV6-1, the J gene TRBJ2-2; 8 nucleotides agree with TRBD2. Sequenced here: peripheral blood, sampled before any cancer treatment. CDR3 coding DNA: TGTGCCAGCAGTGATAATAGCGGGGTGTACACCGGGGAGCTGTTTTTT. This codes for CASSDNSGVYTGELFF.